This TCR beta chain originates from a study of cytomegalovirus exposure and HLA in healthy donors. Across the whole study: Genotyping of roughly 400 donors showed that 70% to 90% belonged to the Caucasian-associated ancestry cluster. Study-wide results and limits: What was likely a sequencing artifact was a cluster of highly shared sequence variants. Earlier analysis found most TCR beta V segments productive about 87% or about 30% of the time.

Primers included in the PCR were 60 Vbeta and 13 Jbeta primers. The repertoire was sequenced with immunoSEQ multiplex PCR; TCRdb's copy has only in-frame clones and lacks some. Of about 180,000 clones listed, around 80% are singletons. With 4 bases clipped from V and 10 bases from J, the junction kept 10 bases outside the gene matches. The CDR3 extends over 14 amino acids. Looked up from germline, CDR1 is MDHEN and CDR2 is SYDVKM. Notes on this clone: Its specificity is unknown.

The sequence was collected from a woman aged 40 to 50 in good health and CMV-seronegative. The V and J genes are TRBV28 and TRBJ2-4, with 7 bases matching TRBD1. Sequenced input: PBMCs. In nucleotides, the CDR3 is TGTGCCAGCAGTTCCGGCGGCCAGGGGGTTATTCAGTACTTC. The encoded protein is CASSSGGQGVIQYF.